This T cell receptor beta chain was recorded in a study of T cell repertoires in cytomegalovirus infection. Study-level background: Use of recently identified HLA-C-restricted and well-studied HLA-B-restricted CMV epitopes was part of the study. Study results and caveats: Ex vivo responses were dominated by HLA-C-restricted CMV-specific TCR beta clonotypes.

A remark on this clonotype: Its matching antigen is unknown.

TCRdb used MiXCR to reprocess the reads, holding one entry per CDR3 protein. Of 450,000 to 650,000 distinct CDR3 sequences in the sample, about 39% were seen once. CDR1 and CDR2 from the germline V gene are SGHTA and FQGNSA. V lost 5 bases, J lost 14 bases, and 14 bases stayed unmatched. The CDR3 spans 15 residues. The sequences come from cultured PBMCs, collected from culture after CMV antigen stimulation. This TCR came from a human donor in good health (CMV status not recorded). Some clones in this sample may be carry-over from other donors' samples. This chain uses TRBV7-2 with TRBJ2-1, with 11 bases matching TRBD2. The CDR3 DNA is TGTGCCAGCAGCCCAGTAGCGGGGGGGCCTGATGTGGAGTTCTTC. Amino acids: CASSPVAGGPDVEFF.